The 18 T cell receptor beta chains given below trace back to one sample, sequenced in a study of cytomegalovirus exposure and HLA in healthy donors. Researchers ran the PCR with 60 Vbeta and 13 Jbeta primers. Here immunoSEQ multiplex PCR was the method, and the copy in TCRdb shows in-frame clones only, minus some. Here the sample spans around 190,000 clones, 79% being singletons. Sequenced: PBMCs. Receptors were obtained from a young woman in good health and CMV-seropositive.

The CDR3 bases are TGTGCCAGCAGCTCACCACCCACTAGCGGGGGGGCCGGGACCCAGTACTTC. Encoded protein: CASSSPPTSGGAGTQYF. This sequence joins TRBV7-2 and TRBJ2-5, with TRBD2 identical over 13 bases. The V segment lost 4 bases and the J segment 7 bases; nucleotides outside the gene matches: 12. In germline, CDR1 is SGHTA, CDR2 FQGNSA. This CDR3 spans 17 amino acids. The variable domain in full, with the rest retrieved from reference TRBV7-2 and TRBJ2-5, is GAGVSQSPSNKVTEKGKDVELRCDPISGHTALYWYRQSLGQGLEFLIYFQGNSAPDKSGLPSDRFSAERTGGSVSTLTIQRTQQEDSAVYLCASSSPPTSGGAGTQYFGPGTRLLVL.

This rearrangement joins TRBV6-5 to TRBJ1-1; D is perhaps TRBD1 (5 bases). The CDR3 contains 14 residues. Trimming removed 6 bases at V and 2 bases at J, with 13 bases between. Germline values: CDR1 MNHEY, CDR2 SVGAGI. CDR3 in amino acids: CASSSPGGNTEAFF. The CDR3 nucleotides read TGTGCCAGCAGCAGTCCCGGGGGAAACACTGAAGCTTTCTTT.

The chain employs TRBV5-1 and TRBJ2-2, with D tentatively TRBD1 (5 bases). Trimming removed 3 bases from V and 0 bases from J, with 12 bases in between. The CDR3 has 16 amino acids. Germline CDR1 SGHRS, CDR2 YFSETQ. The CDR3 DNA is TGCGCCAGCAGCTGGATGCGGACATCGAACACCGGGGAGCTGTTTTTT. It encodes CASSWMRTSNTGELFF.

The CDR3 DNA sequence: TGCGCCAGCAGCCGGACAGGAATGAGATCTCGGGGCTACACCTTC. The encoded protein is CASSRTGMRSRGYTF. V is TRBV4-1 and J is TRBJ1-2; 7 bases agree with TRBD1. V shed 4 bases and J 8 bases; nucleotides not matched to a gene: 13. The CDR3 totals 15 residues. Germline-derived CDR1 and CDR2 are MGHRA and YSYEKL.

The chain has TRBV6-5 and TRBJ1-3, with 8 bases matching TRBD1. The CDR3 has 15 residues. V shed 3 bases and J 4 bases; nucleotides not matched to a gene: 5. The germline gives CDR1 MNHEY, CDR2 SVGAGI. CDR3 nucleotide sequence: TGTGCCAGCAGTTATCAGGGGGCGGCAGGAAACACCATATATTTT. The encoded protein is CASSYQGAAGNTIYF.

The J gene is TRBJ2-2, the V gene TRBV29-1; 8 bases line up with TRBD2. The CDR3 covers 13 residues. Germline V gives CDR1 SQVTM, CDR2 ANQGSEA. V trimming: 6 bases; J trimming: 6 bases; junction bases outside the gene matches: 6. The CDR3 nucleotides read TGCAGCGTCCGGGGGGGGAGAGCCGGGGAGCTGTTTTTT. It specifies CSVRGGRAGELFF.

Written as DNA, the CDR3 is TGCGCCAGCAGCCAATTGGTGGGGACAGGGGGGACCGGGGAGCTGTTTTTT. It translates to CASSQLVGTGGTGELFF. The V and J genes are TRBV4-3 and TRBJ2-2; 11 bases line up with TRBD1. The CDR3 has 17 amino acids. Trimming cost V 2 bases and J 5 bases; bases outside gene matches: 7. CDR1 is LGHNA and CDR2 is YSLEER in the germline V gene.

This sequence joins TRBV7-9 and TRBJ2-7, with 7 positions matching TRBD1. The CDR3 covers 14 residues. The junction had 8 bases not matched to a gene; V was cut back by 3 bases and J by 6 bases. CDR1 SEHNR and CDR2 FQNEAQ come from the germline V gene (reference sequence). The CDR3 DNA reads as TGTGCCAGCAGCTTTTTGACAGGGTCGGGCGAGCAGTACTTC. Amino acid sequence: CASSFLTGSGEQYF.

The chain recombines TRBV29-1 with TRBJ2-3; D unclear. Germline-derived CDR1 and CDR2 are SQVTM and ANQGSEA. The CDR3 sequence is 12 residues long. Between the trimmed V and J ends, which lost 6 bases and 7 bases, there was a span of 14 bases. As DNA, the CDR3 is TGCAGCGTCCCATTTAGTCTGTATACGCAGTATTTT. This translates into CSVPFSLYTQYF.

This chain joins TRBV5-4 and TRBJ2-7; 9 bases agree with TRBD2. CDR3 length: 15 amino acids. Germline CDR1 reads SGHNT; CDR2 reads YYREEE (reference sequence). With V trimmed by 1 base and J by 2 bases, 4 bases remained unmatched. This CDR3 reads CASSLRLADAYEQYF. CDR3 sequence (DNA): TGTGCCAGCAGCTTGAGACTAGCGGACGCCTACGAGCAGTACTTC. The full variable domain, with the rest looked up from reference TRBV5-4 and TRBJ2-7, is ETGVTQSPTHLIKTRGQQVTLRCSSQSGHNTVSWYQQALGQGPQFIFQYYREEENGRGNFPPRFSGLQFPNYSSELNVNALELDDSALYLCASSLRLADAYEQYFGPGTRLTVT.

This clone was counted once. This sequence joins TRBV7-9 and TRBJ2-7; 10 nucleotides align to TRBD2. The germline V gene has CDR1 SEHNR and CDR2 FQNEAQ (reference sequence). The CDR3 contains 16 residues. V shed 3 bases and J 3 bases; nucleotides not matched to a gene: 8. The CDR3 coding sequence is TGTGCCAGCAGCTTGCCTCCCTTAGCGGGGGGCTACGAGCAGTACTTC. This sequence encodes CASSLPPLAGGYEQYF.

This clone turned up a few times. Mismatch with germline at one junction end may stem from a read error. The chain uses TRBV10-3 and TRBJ2-7; 13 positions agree with TRBD2. CDR3 length equals 14 residues. Germline V gene data show CDR1 as ENHRY and CDR2 as SYGVKD. CDR3 nucleotide sequence: TGTGCCATCAGCGATTTACGACTAGCGGGAGGAATGAGATTC. Amino acids: CAISDLRLAGGMRF.

In the case of this clone: One junction end disagrees with the germline gene, perhaps due to a read error. The chain carries TRBV19 and TRBJ1-2; 7 bases line up with TRBD1. Germline V lookup: CDR1 LNHDA, CDR2 SQIVND (reference sequence). The CDR3 is made up of 15 amino acids. The CDR3 region is CASSLDTGANYGYTF. The CDR3 DNA reads TGTGCCAGTAGTCTAGACACAGGGGCTAACTATGGCTACACCTTC.

This clone turned up a few times. The rearrangement joins TRBV10-2 to TRBJ2-3, with a possible D match to TRBD1 (6 bases). Germline V gene sequence: CDR1 WSHSY, CDR2 SAAADI. V lost 7 bases and J 5 bases, leaving 19 bases between the germline ends. The CDR3 has 15 amino acids. As DNA, the CDR3 is TGCGCCAGCAATTTCCCAGGGGCCTCAGGAGATACGCAGTATTTT. This translates into CASNFPGASGDTQYF.

This chain links TRBV2 with TRBJ1-1, with D perhaps matching TRBD1 (5 bases). V lost 0 bases, J lost 1 base, and 15 bases lay in between. The CDR3 covers 17 residues. Germline V gene sequence: CDR1 SNHLY, CDR2 FYNNEI. For the CDR3, the DNA is TGTGCCAGCAGTGAAGCAGGGCAGGGTCTGGGGAACACTGAAGCTTTCTTT. Translating it yields CASSEAGQGLGNTEAFF.

The V and J genes are TRBV5-6 and TRBJ1-3, with D unclear. The germline V gene has CDR1 SGHDT and CDR2 YYEEEE. Trimming removed 0 bases at V and 0 bases at J, with 7 bases between. The CDR3 consists of 15 residues. The CDR3 DNA reads as TGTGCCAGCAGCTTGGGTCCTAGCTCTGGAAACACCATATATTTT. This encodes CASSLGPSSGNTIYF.

The V and J genes are TRBV13 and TRBJ1-5, with 7 nucleotides matching TRBD1. J gave up 5 bases and V 2 bases, and 6 bases lay outside the gene matches. The length of the CDR3 is 15 residues. CDR1 is PRHDT and CDR2 is FYEKMQ in the germline V gene (reference sequence). The CDR3: CASSLSGTVDQPQHF. The CDR3 region has the DNA TGTGCCAGCAGCTTATCAGGGACAGTCGATCAGCCCCAGCATTTT.

The CDR3 coding sequence is TGTGCCAGTAGTATATCGGAGGGTACCTATGGCTACACCTTC. As protein: CASSISEGTYGYTF. This chain links TRBV19 with TRBJ1-2, with unresolved D. There are 14 residues in the CDR3. Germline assignment: CDR1 LNHDA and CDR2 SQIVND (reference sequence). V shed 2 bases and J shed 4 bases, with 11 bases lying between them.